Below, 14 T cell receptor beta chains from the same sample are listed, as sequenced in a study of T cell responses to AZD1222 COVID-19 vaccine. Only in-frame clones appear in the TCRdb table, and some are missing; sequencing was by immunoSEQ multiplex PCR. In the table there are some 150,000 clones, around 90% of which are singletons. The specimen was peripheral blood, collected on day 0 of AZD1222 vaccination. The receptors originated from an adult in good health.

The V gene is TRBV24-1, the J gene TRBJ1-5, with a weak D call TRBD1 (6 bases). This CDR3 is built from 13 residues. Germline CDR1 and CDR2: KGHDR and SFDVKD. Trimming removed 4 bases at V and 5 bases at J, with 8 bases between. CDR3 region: CATSDRTDQPQHF. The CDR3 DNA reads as TGTGCCACCAGTGACCGGACAGATCAGCCCCAGCATTTT.

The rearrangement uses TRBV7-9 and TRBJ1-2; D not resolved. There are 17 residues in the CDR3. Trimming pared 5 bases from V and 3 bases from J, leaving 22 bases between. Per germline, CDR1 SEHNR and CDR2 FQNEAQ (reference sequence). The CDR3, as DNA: TGTGCCAGCAGCCCGAAGGTAAAACGTACTTTGGACTATGGCTACACCTTC. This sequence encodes CASSPKVKRTLDYGYTF.

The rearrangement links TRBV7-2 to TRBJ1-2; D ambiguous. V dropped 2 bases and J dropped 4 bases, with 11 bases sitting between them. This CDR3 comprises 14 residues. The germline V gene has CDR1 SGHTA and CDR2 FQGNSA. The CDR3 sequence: CASSLPGLLYGYTF. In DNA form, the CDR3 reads TGTGCCAGCAGCTTACCAGGTCTGCTCTATGGCTACACCTTC.

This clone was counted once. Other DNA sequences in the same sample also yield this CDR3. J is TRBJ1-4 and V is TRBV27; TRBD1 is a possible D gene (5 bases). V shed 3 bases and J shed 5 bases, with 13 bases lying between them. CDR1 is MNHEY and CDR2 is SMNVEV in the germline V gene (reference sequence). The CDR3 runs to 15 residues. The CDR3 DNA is TGTGCCAGCAGTTTGTCCGGGACCTACAATGAAAAACTGTTTTTT. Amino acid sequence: CASSLSGTYNEKLFF.

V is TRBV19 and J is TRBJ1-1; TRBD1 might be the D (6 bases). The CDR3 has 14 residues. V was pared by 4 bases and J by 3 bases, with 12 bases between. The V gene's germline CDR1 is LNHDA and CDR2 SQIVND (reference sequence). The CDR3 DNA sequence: TGTGCCAGTAGTAACTACAGGGCCGACACTGAAGCTTTCTTT. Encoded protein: CASSNYRADTEAFF.

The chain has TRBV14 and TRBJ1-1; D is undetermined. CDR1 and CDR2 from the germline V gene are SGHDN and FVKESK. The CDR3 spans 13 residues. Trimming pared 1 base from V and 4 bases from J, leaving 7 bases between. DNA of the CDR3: TGTGCCAGCAGCCAAGTATTGACCACTGAAGCTTTCTTT. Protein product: CASSQVLTTEAFF.

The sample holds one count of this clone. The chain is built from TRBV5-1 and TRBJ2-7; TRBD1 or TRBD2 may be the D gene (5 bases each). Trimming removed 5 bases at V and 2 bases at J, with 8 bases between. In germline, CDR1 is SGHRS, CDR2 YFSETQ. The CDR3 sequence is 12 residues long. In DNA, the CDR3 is TGCGCCAGCAGGACGGGACCCTACGAGCAGTACTTC. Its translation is CASRTGPYEQYF.

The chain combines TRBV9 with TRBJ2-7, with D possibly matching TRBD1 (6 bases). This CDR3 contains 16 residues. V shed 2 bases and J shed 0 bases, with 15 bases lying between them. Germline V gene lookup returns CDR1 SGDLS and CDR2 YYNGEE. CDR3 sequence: CASSVSGDTSSYEQYF. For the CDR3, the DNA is TGTGCCAGCAGCGTTTCAGGGGACACCAGCTCCTACGAGCAGTACTTC.

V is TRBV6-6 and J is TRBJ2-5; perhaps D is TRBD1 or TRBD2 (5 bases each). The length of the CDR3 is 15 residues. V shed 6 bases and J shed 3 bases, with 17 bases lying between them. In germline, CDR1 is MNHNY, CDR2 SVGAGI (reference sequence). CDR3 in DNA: TGTGCCAGCAGCTCTTTCGACCGGGGCGAAGAGACCCAGTACTTC. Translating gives CASSSFDRGEETQYF.

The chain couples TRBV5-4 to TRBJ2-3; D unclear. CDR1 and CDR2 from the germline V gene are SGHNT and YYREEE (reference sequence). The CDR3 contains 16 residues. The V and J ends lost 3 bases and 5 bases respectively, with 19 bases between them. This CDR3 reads CASSSPLSRELDTQYF. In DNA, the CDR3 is TGTGCCAGCAGCTCCCCGTTATCGAGAGAGTTAGATACGCAGTATTTT.

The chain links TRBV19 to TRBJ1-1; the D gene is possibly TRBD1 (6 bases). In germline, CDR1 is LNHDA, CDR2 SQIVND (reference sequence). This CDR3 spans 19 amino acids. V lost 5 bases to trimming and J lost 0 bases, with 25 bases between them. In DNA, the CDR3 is TGTGCCAGTAGTTGGGACCAGGCACGGGGCAGGGGACTGAACACTGAAGCTTTCTTT. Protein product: CASSWDQARGRGLNTEAFF.

CDR3: CASSEQGYGTEAFF. The CDR3 region has the DNA TGTGCCAGCAGTGAACAGGGGTATGGCACTGAAGCTTTCTTT. V is TRBV6-1 and J is TRBJ1-1; weak D call: TRBD1 (6 bases). Per germline, CDR1 MNHNS and CDR2 SASEGT. V lost 2 bases, J lost 4 bases, and 11 bases lay in between. This CDR3 comprises 14 residues.

This CDR3 is CASSLRQGSYEQYF. The CDR3 DNA is TGTGCCAGCAGCTTAAGACAGGGTTCCTACGAGCAGTACTTC. This chain connects TRBV9 to TRBJ2-7, with TRBD1 identical over 7 bases. The CDR3 has 14 amino acids. The V and J ends lost 4 bases and 1 base, in that order; junction bases with no gene match: 5. Germline CDR1 is SGDLS and CDR2 is YYNGEE.

CDR3 DNA sequence: TGTGCCAGCAGCCAACTAATGGATGAGCAGTTCTTC. Encoded protein: CASSQLMDEQFF. The V gene is TRBV5-6, the J gene TRBJ2-1, with D unresolved. V dropped 4 bases and J dropped 8 bases, with 10 bases sitting between them. The CDR3 sequence is 12 residues long. The germline CDR1 and CDR2 sequences are SGHDT and YYEEEE.